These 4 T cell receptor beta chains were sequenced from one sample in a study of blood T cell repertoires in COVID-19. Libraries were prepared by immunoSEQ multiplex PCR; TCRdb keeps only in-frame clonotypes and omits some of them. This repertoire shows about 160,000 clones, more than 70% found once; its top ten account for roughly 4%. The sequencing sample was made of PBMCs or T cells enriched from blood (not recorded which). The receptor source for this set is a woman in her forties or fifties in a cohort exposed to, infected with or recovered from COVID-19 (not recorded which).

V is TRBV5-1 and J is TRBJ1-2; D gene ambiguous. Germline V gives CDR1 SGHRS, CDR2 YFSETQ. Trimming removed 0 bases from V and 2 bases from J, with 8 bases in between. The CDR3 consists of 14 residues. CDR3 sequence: CASSLEFENYGYTF. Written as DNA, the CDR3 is TGCGCCAGCAGCTTGGAATTTGAGAACTATGGCTACACCTTC.

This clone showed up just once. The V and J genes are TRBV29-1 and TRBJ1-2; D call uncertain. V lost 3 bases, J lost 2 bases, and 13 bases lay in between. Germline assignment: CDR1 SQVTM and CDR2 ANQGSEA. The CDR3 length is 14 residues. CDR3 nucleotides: TGCAGCGTTGAGATAGCTGGCGGGAACTATGGCTACACCTTC. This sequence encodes CSVEIAGGNYGYTF.

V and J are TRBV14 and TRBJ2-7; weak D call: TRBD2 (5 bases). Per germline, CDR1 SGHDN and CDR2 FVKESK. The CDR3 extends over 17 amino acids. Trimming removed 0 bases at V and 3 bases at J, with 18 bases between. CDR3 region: CASSQDNSGRHIYEQYF. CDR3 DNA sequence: TGTGCCAGCAGCCAAGATAATTCTGGGAGACACATCTACGAGCAGTACTTC.

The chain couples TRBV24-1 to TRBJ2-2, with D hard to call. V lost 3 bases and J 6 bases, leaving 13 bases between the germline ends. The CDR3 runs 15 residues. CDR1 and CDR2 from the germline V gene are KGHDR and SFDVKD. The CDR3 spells CATSDPISWAGELFF. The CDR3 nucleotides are TGTGCCACCAGTGATCCTATTAGCTGGGCCGGGGAGCTGTTTTTT.